These T cell receptor beta chains were read from a single sample in a study of a mutant IDH1 vaccine in newly diagnosed glioma. Produced via immunoSEQ multiplex PCR; TCRdb's table is partial and in-frame only. Of around 32,000 clones in the sample, about 85% are singletons; the top ten hold 2.5% to 3.5%. Antigens of these TCRs are unknown. This material consisted of peripheral blood mononuclear cells (PBMCs), taken from a glioma patient whose treatment included an IDH1 peptide vaccine. The receptors originated from a woman aged 35 to 49 with glioma. Some clones in this sample may be carry-over from other donors' samples. The CDR3 runs from the conserved cysteine through the conserved F or W. Each record gives: clone size, D gene, J gene, V gene, CDR3 DNA, CDR3 protein. The D gene is left open where the match is weak. A clone size is listed for some rows: how often the clone was seen (once, few, many), or a class if it is expanded.

size: NA
D: TRBD2
J: TRBJ2-1
V: TRBV29-1
DNA: TGCAGCGTTGACCTAGCGGGTCCCAATGAGCAGTTCTTC
CDR3: CSVDLAGPNEQFF

size: NA
D: TRBD1
J: TRBJ2-7
V: TRBV9
DNA: TGTGCCAGCAGCGTAGGCTCGGGGCCGAAAGGACAGGGGGGGTACGAGCAGTACTTC
CDR3: CASSVGSGPKGQGGYEQYF

size: NA
D: NA
J: TRBJ1-5
V: TRBV28
DNA: TGTGCCAGCAGTTCTACGGCCCCAGAGTGGGCGTTTTCTTGGAATCAGCCCCAGCATTTT
CDR3: CASSSTAPEWAFSWNQPQHF

size: NA
D: NA
J: TRBJ2-2
V: TRBV6-1
DNA: TGTGCCAGCAGTGAACTTTACGGGAAGGTCGGGGAGCTGTTTTTT
CDR3: CASSELYGKVGELFF

size: NA
D: NA
J: TRBJ1-5
V: TRBV19
DNA: TGTGCCAGTAGTATAGGAGAGGCTTCAAATCAGCCCCAGCATTTT
CDR3: CASSIGEASNQPQHF

size: NA
D: NA
J: TRBJ2-7
V: TRBV19
DNA: TGTGCCAGTAGTATAAATCCGGGAAGCTCCTACGAGCAGTACTTC
CDR3: CASSINPGSSYEQYF

size: NA
D: NA
J: TRBJ2-7
V: TRBV27
DNA: TGTGCCAGCAGTTTAGGGGCAGGGTCAAACGAGCAGTACTTC
CDR3: CASSLGAGSNEQYF

size: NA
D: NA
J: TRBJ1-5
V: TRBV28
DNA: TGTGCCAGCCCCCCGTCGGCAGGGAGGGATATCAGCAATCAGCCCCAGCATTTT
CDR3: CASPPSAGRDISNQPQHF

size: NA
D: TRBD2
J: TRBJ2-1
V: TRBV11-3
DNA: TGTGCCAGCAGCTCCTCGTATCAACCTAGCGGGAAGGCGAATGAGCAGTTCTTC
CDR3: CASSSSYQPSGKANEQFF

size: NA
D: NA
J: TRBJ2-3
V: TRBV5-1
DNA: TGCGCCAGCAGCTTCCCCGGGACCATGGGAGATACGCAGTATTTT
CDR3: CASSFPGTMGDTQYF

size: NA
D: NA
J: TRBJ2-7
V: TRBV7-2
DNA: TGTGCCAGCAGCTCCGGACAGCCTTTTGGCGAGCAGTACTTC
CDR3: CASSSGQPFGEQYF

size: NA
D: NA
J: TRBJ2-1
V: TRBV5-1
DNA: TGCGCCAGCAGCTTGGCCTTGGGCAATGAGCAGTTCTTC
CDR3: CASSLALGNEQFF

size: once
D: NA
J: TRBJ2-3
V: TRBV14
DNA: TGTGCCAGCAGCGGCCGGGACCGTCGCACAGATACGCAGTATTTT
CDR3: CASSGRDRRTDTQYF

size: NA
D: NA
J: TRBJ2-7
V: TRBV11-3
DNA: TGTGCCAGCAGCAGGGGACGGAGTGCCTACGAGCAGTACTTC
CDR3: CASSRGRSAYEQYF

size: NA
D: TRBD2
J: TRBJ2-7
V: TRBV5-4
DNA: TGTGCCAGCAGCTTAACTAGCGGGCCCTACGAGCAGTACTTC
CDR3: CASSLTSGPYEQYF

size: NA
D: NA
J: TRBJ2-5
V: TRBV11-2
DNA: TGTGCCAGCAGCTTAGGCGAGAAAGAGACCCAGTACTTC
CDR3: CASSLGEKETQYF

size: NA
D: TRBD1
J: TRBJ1-6
V: TRBV5-4
DNA: TGTGCCAGCAGCTTGGGGGACAGGGATTCACCCCTCCACTTT
CDR3: CASSLGDRDSPLHF

size: NA
D: NA
J: TRBJ1-4
V: TRBV7-9
DNA: TGTGCCAGCAGCCCCCAAGACCCGGAGAAACTGTTTTTT
CDR3: CASSPQDPEKLFF

size: NA
D: NA
J: TRBJ1-4
V: TRBV28
DNA: TGTGCCAGCAGGGAACAGGGCGCGGGCGAAAAACTGTTTTTT
CDR3: CASREQGAGEKLFF

size: NA
D: NA
J: TRBJ2-1
V: TRBV11-2
DNA: TGTGCCAGCAGCACCCAGTTGTCGAGAGAGCAGTTCTTC
CDR3: CASSTQLSREQFF

size: NA
D: NA
J: TRBJ2-3
V: TRBV5-1
DNA: TGCGCCAGCAGCTTGATACAGGTCAGCACAGATACGCAGTATTTT
CDR3: CASSLIQVSTDTQYF

size: NA
D: NA
J: TRBJ1-4
V: TRBV4-3
DNA: TGCGCCAGCAGCTCCACCGATCAGGGGTGGGGGGAAAAACTGTTTTTT
CDR3: CASSSTDQGWGEKLFF

size: once
D: TRBD2
J: TRBJ2-1
V: TRBV7-6
DNA: TGTGCCAGCAGCCCTGCGACGGGGGGTACCTACAATGAGCAGTTCTTC
CDR3: CASSPATGGTYNEQFF

size: NA
D: NA
J: TRBJ1-2
V: TRBV6-1
DNA: TGTGCCAGCACACCGACTACCCTTTATGGCTACACCTTC
CDR3: CASTPTTLYGYTF

size: NA
D: NA
J: TRBJ2-2
V: TRBV6-5
DNA: TGTGCCAGCAGTTACTCGCGACGCACCGGGGAGCTGTTTTTT
CDR3: CASSYSRRTGELFF

size: NA
D: NA
J: TRBJ1-5
V: TRBV19
DNA: TGTGCCAGTAGTATAGGCGGCAGGGTAGCGCCCCAGCATTTT
CDR3: CASSIGGRVAPQHF

size: NA
D: NA
J: TRBJ1-5
V: TRBV10-1
DNA: TGCGCCAGCAGTGAGTCAGCAAGGTGGCCTCAGCCCCAGCATTTT
CDR3: CASSESARWPQPQHF

size: NA
D: NA
J: TRBJ2-5
V: TRBV14
DNA: TGTGCCAGCAGCCAAGATCTTGAGGGCCGGGAGACCCAGTACTTC
CDR3: CASSQDLEGRETQYF

size: NA
D: NA
J: TRBJ1-1
V: TRBV6-5
DNA: TGTGCCAGCAGTTACTCATCTGAAGCTTTCTTT
CDR3: CASSYSSEAFF

size: NA
D: NA
J: TRBJ1-2
V: TRBV6-5
DNA: TGTGCCAGCAGTTACTCGTCAGGGGCTCAAGCCAGACACTTC
CDR3: CASSYSSGAQARHF

size: NA
D: NA
J: TRBJ2-7
V: TRBV7-2
DNA: TGTGCCAGCAGCTTTTTCAGGGGCTCCTACGAGCAGTACTTC
CDR3: CASSFFRGSYEQYF

size: NA
D: NA
J: TRBJ2-1
V: TRBV7-2
DNA: TGTGCCAGCAGCTATTCATACAATGAGCAGTTCTTC
CDR3: CASSYSYNEQFF

size: NA
D: NA
J: TRBJ2-1
V: TRBV14
DNA: TGTGCCAGCAGCTCCACCAGTAACGAGCAGTTCTTC
CDR3: CASSSTSNEQFF

size: NA
D: NA
J: TRBJ1-1
V: TRBV28
DNA: TGTGCCAGTCGCCCCGGGGCCACAGAAGCTTTCTTT
CDR3: CASRPGATEAFF

size: NA
D: NA
J: TRBJ1-1
V: TRBV11-2
DNA: TGTGCCAGCAGCCCAGTCACAGGAATCACTGAAGCTTTCTTT
CDR3: CASSPVTGITEAFF

size: NA
D: NA
J: TRBJ2-5
V: TRBV2
DNA: TGTGCCAGCAGGGCCCTGCCAGGGGAGACCCAGTACTTC
CDR3: CASRALPGETQYF

size: NA
D: NA
J: TRBJ2-3
V: TRBV28
DNA: TGTGCCAGCAGCGGTCTTAGCACAGATACGCAGTATTTT
CDR3: CASSGLSTDTQYF

size: few
D: TRBD2
J: TRBJ2-7
V: TRBV7-2
DNA: TGTGCCACGCGGGGGGCCCACTACGAGCAGTACTTC
CDR3: CATRGAHYEQYF

size: NA
D: TRBD1
J: TRBJ2-5
V: TRBV7-2
DNA: TGTGCCAGCAGCTTAGCCCCAGGGGGCAGCCAGTACTTC
CDR3: CASSLAPGGSQYF

size: NA
D: NA
J: TRBJ2-5
V: TRBV7-2
DNA: TGTGCCAGCAGCCCATCCCGCGGCGGGATAGGGGAGACCCAGTACTTC
CDR3: CASSPSRGGIGETQYF

size: NA
D: NA
J: TRBJ1-2
V: TRBV6-1
DNA: TGTGCCAGCGGACAGTTAAACTATGGCTACACCTTC
CDR3: CASGQLNYGYTF

size: NA
D: NA
J: TRBJ2-7
V: TRBV4-3
DNA: TGCGCCAGCAGCCAAGAATTAGTTCCAGGGAACTGGTACGAGCAGTACTTC
CDR3: CASSQELVPGNWYEQYF

size: NA
D: NA
J: TRBJ2-7
V: TRBV9
DNA: TGTGCCAGCAGCGAGACCGGGACTCCTTCCTACGAGCAGTACTTC
CDR3: CASSETGTPSYEQYF

size: NA
D: TRBD1
J: TRBJ2-7
V: TRBV28
DNA: TGTGCCAGCAGTTCCCTGACAGGGATCTCCTACGAGCAGTACTTC
CDR3: CASSSLTGISYEQYF

size: NA
D: TRBD1
J: TRBJ2-7
V: TRBV18
DNA: TGTGCCAGCTCACCCACAGGGGGCAATTCCTACGAGCAGTACTTC
CDR3: CASSPTGGNSYEQYF

size: NA
D: NA
J: TRBJ2-1
V: TRBV6-5
DNA: TGTGCCAGCAGTTACTCCACAGAAGGGCATGAGCAGTTCTTC
CDR3: CASSYSTEGHEQFF

size: NA
D: NA
J: TRBJ1-2
V: TRBV7-9
DNA: TGTGCCAGCAGCTTAGAAGCTAACTATGGCTACACCTTC
CDR3: CASSLEANYGYTF

size: NA
D: NA
J: TRBJ2-3
V: TRBV29-1
DNA: TGCAGCACCCGACAGTCAGATACGCAGTATTTT
CDR3: CSTRQSDTQYF

size: NA
D: TRBD2
J: TRBJ2-1
V: TRBV5-4
DNA: TGTGCCAGCAGCCAAGCGGGAGGGAGCTCCTACAATGAGCAGTTCTTC
CDR3: CASSQAGGSSYNEQFF

size: NA
D: NA
J: TRBJ2-1
V: TRBV9
DNA: TGTGCCAGCAGCGCCGCGCCTAATGAGCAGTTCTTC
CDR3: CASSAAPNEQFF

size: few
D: NA
J: TRBJ2-3
V: TRBV11-3
DNA: TGTGCCAGCAGCCAAAGGACCGGTAGCACAGATACGCAGTATTTT
CDR3: CASSQRTGSTDTQYF

size: NA
D: TRBD1
J: TRBJ2-7
V: TRBV28
DNA: TGTGCCAGCAGACCTATCCAGGGGGTAAACGAGCAGTACTTC
CDR3: CASRPIQGVNEQYF

size: few
D: NA
J: TRBJ2-1
V: TRBV28
DNA: TGTGCCAGCACCACGGCGGGACTGCCCAGCTCCTACAATGAGCAGTTCTTC
CDR3: CASTTAGLPSSYNEQFF

size: NA
D: NA
J: TRBJ2-2
V: TRBV18
DNA: TGTGCCAGCAGCAGCATACTATTGACGTCCATCTCCACCGGGGAGCTGTTTTTT
CDR3: CASSSILLTSISTGELFF

size: NA
D: TRBD1
J: TRBJ2-5
V: TRBV19
DNA: TGTGCCAGTAGTACCCGGACAGGGGGCGTAGAGACCCAGTACTTC
CDR3: CASSTRTGGVETQYF

size: NA
D: NA
J: TRBJ2-3
V: TRBV7-3
DNA: TGTGCCAGCAGCTTAACGCAGGGGACAGATACGCAGTATTTT
CDR3: CASSLTQGTDTQYF

size: NA
D: NA
J: TRBJ2-1
V: TRBV21-1
DNA: TGTGCCAGCAGCAAAGTGGGGGGGAAGGGAGGTGAGCAGTTCTTC
CDR3: CASSKVGGKGGEQFF